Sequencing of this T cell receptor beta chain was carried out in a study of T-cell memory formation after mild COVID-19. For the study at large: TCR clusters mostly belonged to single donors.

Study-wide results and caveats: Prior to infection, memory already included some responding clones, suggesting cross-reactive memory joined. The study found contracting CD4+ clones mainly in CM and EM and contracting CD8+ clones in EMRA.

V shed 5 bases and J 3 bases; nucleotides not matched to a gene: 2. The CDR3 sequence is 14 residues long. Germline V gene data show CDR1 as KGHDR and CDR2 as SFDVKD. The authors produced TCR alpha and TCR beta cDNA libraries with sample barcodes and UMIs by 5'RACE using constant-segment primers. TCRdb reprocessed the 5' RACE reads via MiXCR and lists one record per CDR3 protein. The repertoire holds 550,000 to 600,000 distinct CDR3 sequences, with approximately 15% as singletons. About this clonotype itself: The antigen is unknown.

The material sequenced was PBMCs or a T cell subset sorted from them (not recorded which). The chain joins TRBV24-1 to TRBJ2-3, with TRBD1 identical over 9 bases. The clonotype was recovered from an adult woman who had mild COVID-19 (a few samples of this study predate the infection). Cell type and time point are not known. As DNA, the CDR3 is TGTGCCACCAGTGTAGGGACAGGGACAGATACGCAGTATTTT. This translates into CATSVGTGTDTQYF.